This entry is about one TCR beta chain. The antigen is unknown. The record originates from a study of OX40 agonist ivuxolimab in advanced cancers. Study-wide findings and caveats: The expanded peripheral T cells' antigen specificity was not determined. Clones of CD4+ and CD8+ blood T cells grew by week 6 at doses of 0.1 to 3.0 mg/kg.

Germline values: CDR1 SNHLY, CDR2 FYNNEI. The V gene end was trimmed by 6 bases and the J gene end by 2 bases; junction bases not matched to a gene: 7. This CDR3 comprises 17 residues. Only in-frame clones appear in the TCRdb table, and some are missing; sequencing was by immunoSEQ multiplex PCR. This table has 65,000 to 70,000 clones, around 83% appearing once. At baseline, cycle 4 day 1, and cycle 7 day 1, blood was sampled. The sequence was obtained from an adult with an advanced solid tumor such as melanoma, head and neck, liver or kidney cancer. The source was CD4+ or CD8+ T cells sorted from blood, collected in a trial of the OX40 agonist ivuxolimab. This chain links TRBV2 with TRBJ2-1, with 13 bases matching TRBD2. The CDR3 is CASRETSGRPPYNEQFF. The CDR3 DNA follows: TGTGCCAGCAGGGAGACTAGCGGGAGGCCCCCCTACAATGAGCAGTTCTTC.